This TCR beta chain was sequenced during a study of PD-L1 blockade in urothelial cancer. Turning to the study itself: Patients' atezolizumab regimen, 1,200 mg intravenously every 3 weeks, began in the mid-2010s.

With 6 bases clipped from V and 11 bases from J, the junction kept 8 bases outside the gene matches. The CDR3 spans 14 residues. Per the germline V gene, CDR1 is ENHRY and CDR2 is SYGVKD. Profiled with immunoSEQ multiplex PCR; TCRdb holds only in-frame clones, not every one. This sample has tens of thousands of clones, with about 90% found just once. Time point of the sample: pretreatment peripheral blood. Sample: PBMCs, taken around atezolizumab (anti-PD-L1) treatment. This receptor was taken from a man aged 55 to 70 with urothelial cancer. The V gene is TRBV10-3, the J gene TRBJ1-6; the match to TRBD1 covers 9 bases. The CDR3 DNA sequence: TGTGCCATCAGCGACGGGACAGGGAGGGCACCCCTCCACTTT. It codes for CAISDGTGRAPLHF.